Shown below are 9 T cell receptor beta chains from a single sample sequenced in a study of regulatory T cells in long-lasting Graves disease. Arm-PCR of CDR3 regions and iRepertoire HTBI primers were the basis on which TCR beta libraries were built. TCRdb redid the calling of the multiplex PCR reads with MiXCR, one entry per CDR3 protein. The sample records approximately 490,000 distinct CDR3 sequences, 15% to 20% being singletons. Time point indicated: newly diagnosed GD, antithyroid drugs for less than 3 months. From RNA extracted from PBMCs, the TCR library was made. These data were likewise used in another study, on T cells in Graves' hyperthyroidism and ophthalmopathy.

The sample was peripheral blood mononuclear cells (PBMCs), taken at new diagnosis, from a patient treated with antithyroid drugs. These receptors were obtained from a man between 40 and 49 years old with Graves disease.

This clonotype was detected a few times. V gene TRBV29-1 combines with J gene TRBJ2-1, with 7 bases that match TRBD2. J lost 5 bases, V lost 4 bases, and 5 bases had no gene match. Germline loops: CDR1 SQVTM, CDR2 ANQGSEA. This CDR3 comprises 13 residues. CDR3 sequence reads: CSVVAGGHNEQFF. The CDR3 bases are TGCAGCGTTGTAGCGGGTGGCCACAATGAGCAGTTCTTC.

The rearrangement links TRBV5-1 to TRBJ2-3; D is possibly TRBD1 or TRBD2 (7 bases each). CDR3 length: 15 residues. Trimming removed 5 bases at V and 0 bases at J, with 13 bases between. From germline, CDR1 is SGHRS and CDR2 YFSETQ. For the CDR3, the DNA is TGCGCCAGCAGGGAAGCGGGACAGAGCACAGATACGCAGTATTTT. Amino acids: CASREAGQSTDTQYF.

There are many counts of this clonotype. A read error may produce the germline difference seen at one junction end. The chain uses TRBV5-1 and TRBJ2-7; 7 nucleotides agree with TRBD2. CDR3 length: 12 residues. Per the germline V gene, CDR1 is SGHRS and CDR2 is YFSETQ. Here the CDR3 reads CASSFGRYEQYF. The CDR3 DNA is TGTGCCAGCAGCTTCGGGAGGTACGAGCAGTACTTC.

This clonotype was observed a few times. V and J are TRBV10-2 and TRBJ2-3; tentative D call: TRBD2 (7 bases). Germline CDR1 WSHSY, CDR2 SAAADI. V lost 7 bases to trimming and J lost 12 bases, with 17 bases between them. This CDR3 comprises 12 residues. The CDR3 DNA sequence: TGCGCCAGCAACGGGGGGCGGGAGCCCCAGTATTTT. This gives the protein CASNGGREPQYF.

CDR3 protein: CASSPPKQPQHF. The CDR3 nucleotides are TGTGCCAGCAGTCCCCCCAAGCAGCCCCAGCATTTT. The chain links TRBV28 to TRBJ1-5; D unclear. The CDR3 has 12 residues. Trimming left V 5 bases short and J 7 bases short, with 9 bases between. Germline loops: CDR1 MDHEN, CDR2 SYDVKM.

Ten or more counts support this clonotype. CDR3 amino acids: CSARGGYEQYF. DNA of the CDR3: TGCAGTGCTAGGGGAGGTTACGAGCAGTACTTC. The chain has TRBV20-1 and TRBJ2-7; D is possibly TRBD2 (6 bases). Trimming pared 3 bases from V and 4 bases from J, leaving 7 bases between. The CDR3 runs to 11 residues. Germline V gene lookup returns CDR1 DFQATT and CDR2 SNEGSKA (reference sequence).

This clonotype has only a few counts. CDR3 in amino acids: CASIDRMNTEAFF. The CDR3 DNA reads as TGTGCCAGCATTGACCGGATGAACACTGAAGCTTTCTTT. The chain is built from TRBV25-1 and TRBJ1-1, with D hard to call. Germline CDR1 reads MGHDK; CDR2 reads SYGVNS. Trimming pared 7 bases from V and 0 bases from J, leaving 9 bases between. The CDR3 runs to 13 residues. The full variable domain, in which reference TRBV25-1 and TRBJ1-1 provide the parts outside the CDR3, is EADIYQTPRYLVIGTGKKITLECSQTMGHDKMYWYQQDPGMELHLIHYSYGVNSTEKGDLSSESTVSRIRTEHFPLTLESARPSHTSQYLCASIDRMNTEAFFGQGTRLTVV.

This clonotype was seen many times. The chain uses TRBV5-1 and TRBJ2-7; D call uncertain. The CDR3 runs 15 residues. V was cut by 0 bases and J by 7 bases, with 17 bases left in between. Per germline, CDR1 SGHRS and CDR2 YFSETQ. The CDR3 region is CASSLAGSRSVEQYF. The DNA for the CDR3 is TGCGCCAGCAGCTTGGCGGGCTCACGTTCGGTGGAGCAGTACTTC.

This clonotype was seen many times. V usage is TRBV11-2 and J usage is TRBJ2-7; no clear D gene. Germline lookup yields CDR1 SGHAT and CDR2 FQNNGV. CDR3 length: 13 residues. V shed 1 base and J shed 4 bases, with 8 bases lying between them. The CDR3 nucleotides read TGTGCCAGCAGCTTAGGACCGACGTACGAGCAGTACTTC. Translated: CASSLGPTYEQYF. The entire variable domain, with the rest obtained from reference TRBV11-2 and TRBJ2-7, is as follows: EAGVAQSPRYKIIEKRQSVAFWCNPISGHATLYWYQQILGQGPKLLIQFQNNGVVDDSQLPKDRFSAERLKGVDSTLKIQPAKLEDSAVYLCASSLGPTYEQYFGPGTRLTVT.